These 4 T cell receptor beta chains came from one sample sequenced in a study of shared clonotypes between healthy human individuals. Sequencing used immunoSEQ multiplex PCR; TCRdb keeps in-frame clones, though not all of them. Of roughly 2.1 million clones listed, about 93% are singletons. Naive CD8 cells lacked CD45RO and underwent positive selection for CCR7, leaving out terminally differentiated effector memory CD45RA+ cells. Sequenced input: naive CD8+ T cells from PBMCs. All receptors derive from a young man in good health. Some clones in this sample may be carry-over from other donors' samples.

This CDR3 is CASRTVSTDTQYF. DNA of the CDR3: TGTGCCAGCAGGACTGTCAGCACAGATACGCAGTATTTT. This sequence joins TRBV7-2 and TRBJ2-3; D is unresolved. Trimming left V 6 bases short and J 0 bases short, with 7 bases between. CDR1 and CDR2 from the germline V gene are SGHTA and FQGNSA. The CDR3 spans 13 residues.

The chain links TRBV9 to TRBJ2-1; tentative D call: TRBD2 (7 bases). The CDR3 is 14 amino acids. CDR1 and CDR2 from the germline V gene are SGDLS and YYNGEE. V was cut by 2 bases and J by 8 bases, with 14 bases left in between. CDR3 protein: CASSVSGGGDEQFF. The CDR3 nucleotides read TGTGCCAGCAGCGTTAGCGGAGGGGGGGATGAGCAGTTCTTC.

The count of this clone is one. This CDR3 reads CASSLYLAVNTGELFF. CDR3 bases: TGTGCCAGCAGCCTATACCTAGCGGTAAACACCGGGGAGCTGTTTTTT. The V call is TRBV9, the J call TRBJ2-2; 7 nucleotides align to TRBD2. The length of the CDR3 is 16 residues. Germline CDR1 reads SGDLS; CDR2 reads YYNGEE. With 4 bases clipped from V and 2 bases from J, the junction kept 8 bases outside the gene matches.

Comment on this clone: One end of the junction does not line up with germline, which may come from a read error. This chain links TRBV28 with TRBJ1-5, with D unclear. Germline assignment: CDR1 MDHEN and CDR2 SYDVKM. This CDR3 is built from 11 residues. The chain's CDR3 is CASSSGSGQNF. CDR3 bases: TGTGCCAGCAGTTCGGGTTCGGGCCAGAATTTT.